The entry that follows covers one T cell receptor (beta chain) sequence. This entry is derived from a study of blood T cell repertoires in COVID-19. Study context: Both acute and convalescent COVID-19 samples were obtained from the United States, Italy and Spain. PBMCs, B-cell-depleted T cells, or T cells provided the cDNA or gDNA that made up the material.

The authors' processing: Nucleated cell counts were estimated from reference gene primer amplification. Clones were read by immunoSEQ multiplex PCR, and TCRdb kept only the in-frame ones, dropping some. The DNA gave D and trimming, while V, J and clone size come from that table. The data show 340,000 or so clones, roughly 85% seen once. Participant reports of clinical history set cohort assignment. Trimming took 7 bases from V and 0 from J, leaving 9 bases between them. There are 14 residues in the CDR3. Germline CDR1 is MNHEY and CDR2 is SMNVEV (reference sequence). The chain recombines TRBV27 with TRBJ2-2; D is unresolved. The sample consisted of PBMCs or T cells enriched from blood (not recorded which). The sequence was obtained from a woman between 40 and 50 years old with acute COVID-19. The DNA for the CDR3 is TGTGCCAGCACATTTACACCGAACACCGGGGAGCTGTTTTTT. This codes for CASTFTPNTGELFF.